Included here is one T cell receptor beta chain sequence, with context. The sample is drawn from a study of T cell changes during pregnancy in multiple sclerosis. The V and J ends lost 5 bases and 4 bases, in that order; junction bases with no gene match: 5. This CDR3 region has 14 residues. Germline assignment: CDR1 SNHLY and CDR2 FYNNEI. Sequenced by immunoSEQ multiplex PCR; TCRdb stores in-frame clones only, minus some. The data hold about 93,000 clones, with 85% to 95% observed a single time. The source of this sequence is a female donor with multiple sclerosis, enrolled in a pregnancy study. The sample was peripheral blood, taken after pregnancy. V gene TRBV2 combines with J gene TRBJ1-1, with 9 bases lining up with TRBD1. DNA for the CDR3: TGTGCCAGCAGTTCGCGACAGGGGGGCACTGAAGCTTTCTTT. It specifies CASSSRQGGTEAFF.